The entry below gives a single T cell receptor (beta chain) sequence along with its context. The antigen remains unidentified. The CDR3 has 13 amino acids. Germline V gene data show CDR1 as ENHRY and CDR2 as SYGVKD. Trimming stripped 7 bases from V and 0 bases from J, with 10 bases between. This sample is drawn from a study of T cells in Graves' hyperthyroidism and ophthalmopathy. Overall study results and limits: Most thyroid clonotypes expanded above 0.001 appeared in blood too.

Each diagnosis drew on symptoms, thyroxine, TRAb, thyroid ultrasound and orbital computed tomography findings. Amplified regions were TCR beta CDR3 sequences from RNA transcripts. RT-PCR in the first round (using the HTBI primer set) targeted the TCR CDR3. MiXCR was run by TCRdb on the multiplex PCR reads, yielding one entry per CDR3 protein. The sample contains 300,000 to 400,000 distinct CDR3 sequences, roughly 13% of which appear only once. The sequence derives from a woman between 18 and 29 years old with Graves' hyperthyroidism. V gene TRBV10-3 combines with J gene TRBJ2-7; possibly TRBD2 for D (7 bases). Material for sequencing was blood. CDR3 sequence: CAIKGGISYEQYF. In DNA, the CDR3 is TGTGCCATCAAGGGGGGGATCTCCTACGAGCAGTACTTC.